This TCR beta chain was documented in a study of T-cell memory formation after mild COVID-19. Amplification by 5'RACE using constant-segment primers produced TCR alpha and TCR beta cDNA libraries that carried sample barcodes and UMIs. TCRdb recomputed calls from the 5' RACE reads with MiXCR, one row per CDR3 protein. The sample shows 300,000 to 350,000 distinct CDR3 sequences, roughly an eighth of them seen only once. This clonotype has more than one count but fewer than ten. The sequenced sample consisted of PBMCs or a T cell subset sorted from them (not recorded which). The receptor comes from a man younger than 35 who had mild COVID-19 (a few samples of this study predate the infection). Cell type and time point are not known.

This chain's CDR3 is CASSSRGLAVTDTQYF. The CDR3 coding sequence is TGTGCCAGCAGTTCCCGAGGACTAGCGGTCACAGATACGCAGTATTTT. The chain recombines TRBV6-2 or TRBV6-3 with TRBJ2-3; 10 positions agree with TRBD2. With 4 bases clipped from V and 2 bases from J, the junction kept 6 bases outside the gene matches. This CDR3 is 16 amino acids long. Germline V gene sequence: CDR1 MNHEY, CDR2 SVGEGT.